This T cell receptor (beta chain) comes out of a study of CD8 T cells in ankylosing spondylitis. Each CDR3 protein gets one entry after TCRdb re-called the 5' RACE reads with MiXCR. Of some 70,000 distinct CDR3 sequences in the sample, roughly 5.3% were seen once. The germline V gene encodes CDR1 LNHDA and CDR2 SQIVND (reference sequence). The CDR3 covers 13 residues. The V and J ends lost 6 bases and 5 bases, in that order; junction bases with no gene match: 4. Study-wide results and caveats: Prior literature has documented some motif variants in synovial fluid and blood from reactive arthritis.

A note on this clonotype: Its target is unknown.

V gene TRBV19 combines with J gene TRBJ2-4; 7 bases match TRBD1. Material: blood, either unsorted or a sorted T cell fraction (not recorded which). The sequence was obtained from a male donor with ankylosing spondylitis or in good health (not recorded which). The CDR3 loop is CASRGQGENIQYF. DNA of the CDR3: TGTGCCAGTAGAGGTCAGGGGGAAAACATTCAGTACTTC.